Listed below are T cell receptor beta chains from one sample, sequenced in a study of cytomegalovirus exposure and HLA in healthy donors. The method was immunoSEQ multiplex PCR; TCRdb's version includes in-frame clones alone and lacks a portion of them. The data contain about 54,000 clones, more than 65% of them seen just once; the ten biggest clones take up less than 4%. Sequencing was carried out using PBMCs. These TCRs come from a woman younger than 30 in good health and CMV-seronegative. Both conserved end residues are part of each CDR3. D genes are given only for firm matches. A clone size is listed for some rows: how often the clone was seen (once, few, many), or a class if it is expanded.

abundance,len,d_gene,j_gene,v_gene,CDR3aa,CDR3nt
NA,13,TRBD1,TRBJ1-5,TRBV30,CAWDRERNQPQHF,TGTGCCTGGGACAGGGAACGCAATCAGCCCCAGCATTTT
NA,15,NA,TRBJ2-7,TRBV12-5,CASGLPEAGTYEQYF,TGTGCTAGTGGTTTGCCTGAGGCCGGGACCTACGAGCAGTACTTC
NA,14,TRBD1,TRBJ1-1,TRBV6-5,CASSYRGPNTEAFF,TGTGCCAGCAGTTACAGGGGGCCGAACACTGAAGCTTTCTTT
NA,13,TRBD1,TRBJ1-2,TRBV19,CASSPPDRAGYTF,TGTGCCAGTAGTCCCCCGGACAGGGCTGGCTACACCTTC
NA,17,TRBD2,TRBJ2-2,TRBV9,CASSVVKVAGTSGELFF,TGTGCCAGCAGCGTAGTCAAGGTAGCGGGAACGTCCGGGGAGCTGTTTTTT
NA,14,TRBD1,TRBJ2-7,TRBV28,CASKDRVTSYEQYF,TGTGCCAGCAAAGACAGGGTAACCTCCTACGAGCAGTACTTC
once,14,NA,TRBJ2-5,TRBV27,CASSPTQGRETQYF,TGTGCCAGCAGCCCCACACAGGGGAGGGAGACCCAGTACTTC
NA,17,TRBD2,TRBJ2-7,TRBV28,CASSSLAGGPSSYEQYF,TGTGCCAGCAGTTCCCTAGCGGGAGGCCCAAGCTCCTACGAGCAGTACTTC
NA,16,TRBD2,TRBJ2-2,TRBV5-1,CASSLWSGRAPGELFF,TGCGCCAGCAGCTTGTGGAGCGGGAGGGCCCCCGGGGAGCTGTTTTTT
NA,15,TRBD1,TRBJ1-2,TRBV18,CASSPGTARADGYTF,TGTGCCAGCTCCCCTGGGACAGCCAGAGCGGACGGCTACACCTTC
NA,13,NA,TRBJ1-2,TRBV30,CAWSVRSGGGYTF,TGTGCCTGGAGTGTACGGTCAGGAGGGGGCTACACCTTC
few,13,NA,TRBJ2-7,TRBV5-1,CASSLGQRVEQYF,TGCGCCAGCAGCTTAGGACAGAGAGTCGAGCAGTACTTC
few,15,NA,TRBJ1-4,TRBV10-1,CASSEAGEDNEKLFF,TGCGCCAGCAGTGAGGCGGGGGAAGATAATGAAAAACTGTTTTTT
NA,15,NA,TRBJ1-2,TRBV4-1,CASSQIGRALYGYTF,TGCGCCAGCAGCCAAATCGGCAGGGCCCTCTATGGCTACACCTTC
NA,16,TRBD2,TRBJ2-5,TRBV7-2,CASSLAGTSGQETQYF,TGTGCCAGCAGCTTAGCCGGGACTAGCGGTCAAGAGACCCAGTACTTC
NA,12,TRBD2,TRBJ2-1,TRBV29-1,CSGSGSYNEQFF,TGCAGCGGAAGCGGGAGCTACAATGAGCAGTTCTTC
NA,14,NA,TRBJ1-2,TRBV28,CASSFNGQVYGYTF,TGTGCCAGCAGTTTTAATGGCCAGGTCTATGGCTACACCTTC
NA,14,NA,TRBJ1-5,TRBV19,CASRNFRQAQPQHF,TGTGCCAGTAGGAACTTCCGACAGGCTCAGCCCCAGCATTTT
NA,14,NA,TRBJ2-2,TRBV7-8,CASSLATRTGELFF,TGTGCCAGCAGCTTAGCCACGAGGACCGGGGAGCTGTTTTTT
NA,16,NA,TRBJ1-2,TRBV19,CASSIGRSSELHGYTF,TGTGCCAGTAGTATTGGCAGGTCGTCAGAACTCCATGGCTACACCTTC
NA,15,NA,TRBJ2-5,TRBV28,CASSTRGAVLETQYF,TGTGCCAGCAGCACCCGGGGGGCCGTCTTAGAGACCCAGTACTTC
NA,15,NA,TRBJ1-4,TRBV5-5,CASSLVAGAGEKLFF,TGTGCCAGCAGCTTGGTGGCAGGGGCAGGTGAAAAACTGTTTTTT
NA,13,NA,TRBJ1-5,TRBV6-5,CASSSRGNQPQHF,TGTGCCAGCAGTTCCCGAGGGAATCAGCCCCAGCATTTT
NA,15,TRBD2,TRBJ2-7,TRBV6-5,CASSISGTSSYEQYF,TGTGCCAGCAGCATTAGCGGGACCAGCTCCTACGAGCAGTACTTC
NA,13,NA,TRBJ2-3,TRBV10-1,CASSRLSTDTQYF,TGCGCCAGCAGCCGTCTTAGCACAGATACGCAGTATTTT
NA,16,TRBD1,TRBJ2-1,TRBV14,CASSQDRTGHGSEQFF,TGTGCCAGCAGCCAAGATAGGACAGGGCACGGGAGTGAGCAGTTCTTC
NA,17,NA,TRBJ2-1,TRBV9,CASSAPLATPSYNEQFF,TGTGCCAGCAGCGCCCCTCTAGCGACCCCCTCCTACAATGAGCAGTTCTTC
NA,14,TRBD1,TRBJ2-7,TRBV2,CASRRPGQAYEQYF,TGTGCCAGCAGGAGACCGGGACAGGCCTACGAGCAGTACTTC
once,16,NA,TRBJ2-3,TRBV19,CASSIGWSGSTDTQYF,TGTGCCAGTAGTATAGGGTGGTCGGGGAGCACAGATACGCAGTATTTT
once,15,NA,TRBJ2-3,TRBV7-9,CASSSPSSSTDTQYF,TGTGCCAGCAGCTCCCCGAGTTCTAGCACAGATACGCAGTATTTT
NA,15,TRBD2,TRBJ2-7,TRBV7-3,CASSLGTSPFYEQYF,TGTGCCAGCAGCTTAGGGACTAGCCCCTTCTACGAGCAGTACTTC
NA,17,NA,TRBJ2-1,TRBV28,CASSFGAGRPLRGEQFF,TGTGCCAGCAGTTTTGGGGCCGGGAGACCCCTCCGGGGTGAGCAGTTCTTC
once,15,NA,TRBJ1-1,TRBV16,CASSQSAGGGGEAFF,TGTGCCAGCAGCCAATCAGCGGGGGGCGGCGGTGAAGCTTTCTTT
NA,18,NA,TRBJ2-1,TRBV27,CASRSAGGRQSSYNEQFF,TGTGCCAGCCGATCGGCCGGGGGGCGGCAGAGCTCCTACAATGAGCAGTTCTTC
NA,15,TRBD2,TRBJ2-1,TRBV7-9,CASSLGTSGNNEQFF,TGTGCCAGCAGCCTCGGGACTAGCGGAAACAATGAGCAGTTCTTC
NA,15,TRBD1,TRBJ1-1,TRBV7-8,CASSLGRGRGTEAFF,TGTGCCAGCAGCTTAGGGAGGGGGCGCGGGACTGAAGCTTTCTTT
NA,13,NA,TRBJ2-3,TRBV10-2,CASRDIPTDTQYF,TGCGCCAGCAGGGACATACCCACAGATACGCAGTATTTT
NA,14,TRBD2,TRBJ2-3,TRBV5-1,CASSLAGGTDTQYF,TGCGCCAGCAGCTTGGCGGGGGGGACAGATACGCAGTATTTT
NA,15,TRBD1,TRBJ2-7,TRBV28,CASRTGQGISYEQYF,TGTGCCAGCAGGACGGGACAGGGAATCTCCTACGAGCAGTACTTC
few,13,NA,TRBJ1-1,TRBV2,CASRRDMNTEAFF,TGTGCCAGCAGGAGGGACATGAACACTGAAGCTTTCTTT
once,12,NA,TRBJ2-2,TRBV5-1,CASGNYAGELFF,TGCGCCAGCGGCAACTATGCAGGGGAGCTGTTTTTT
NA,15,TRBD1,TRBJ1-2,TRBV27,CATWKRTGDEYGYTF,TGTGCCACATGGAAGAGGACAGGGGACGAATATGGCTACACCTTC
NA,15,NA,TRBJ2-5,TRBV16,CASSQSPTGQETQYF,TGTGCCAGCAGCCAATCCCCTACGGGGCAAGAGACCCAGTACTTC
NA,18,NA,TRBJ2-3,TRBV28,CASSLKLLAEPSTDTQYF,TGTGCCAGCAGTTTAAAGTTGCTGGCGGAACCAAGCACAGATACGCAGTATTTT
NA,15,TRBD2,TRBJ2-3,TRBV5-4,CASSPGLAGTDTQYF,TGTGCCAGCAGCCCGGGACTAGCGGGCACAGATACGCAGTATTTT
once,14,NA,TRBJ1-1,TRBV5-1,CASTLGGENTEAFF,TGCGCCAGCACCCTAGGGGGGGAGAACACTGAAGCTTTCTTT
NA,16,TRBD1,TRBJ2-1,TRBV28,CASSFGGTGGLNEQFF,TGTGCCAGCAGTTTCGGCGGGACAGGGGGTCTGAATGAGCAGTTCTTC
few,13,NA,TRBJ1-5,TRBV30,CAWSVAGNQPQHF,TGTGCCTGGAGTGTAGCAGGGAATCAGCCCCAGCATTTT
NA,13,NA,TRBJ2-1,TRBV6-1,CASRQGVYNEQFF,TGTGCCAGCAGACAGGGTGTTTACAATGAGCAGTTCTTC
NA,13,NA,TRBJ1-4,TRBV10-2,CASADRPNEKLFF,TGCGCCAGCGCCGACAGACCTAATGAAAAACTGTTTTTT
NA,15,NA,TRBJ2-7,TRBV11-2,CATSEAPGLNYEQYF,TGTGCCACCTCCGAGGCCCCGGGACTCAACTACGAGCAGTACTTC
once,12,NA,TRBJ1-1,TRBV6-1,CASSQHVTEAFF,TGTGCCAGCAGTCAACATGTTACTGAAGCTTTCTTT
NA,15,TRBD2,TRBJ2-3,TRBV6-4,CASSVTSGSTDTQYF,TGTGCCAGCAGCGTCACTAGCGGTAGCACAGATACGCAGTATTTT
NA,15,NA,TRBJ2-2,TRBV11-2,CASIPRISGTGELFF,TGTGCCAGCATCCCCAGGATAAGCGGCACCGGGGAGCTGTTTTTT
NA,14,NA,TRBJ1-1,TRBV12-5,CASGLVQGNTEAFF,TGTGCTAGTGGTTTGGTACAGGGGAACACTGAAGCTTTCTTT
once,14,TRBD1,TRBJ2-3,TRBV10-1,CASSQGQGTDTQYF,TGCGCCAGCAGTCAGGGACAGGGAACAGATACGCAGTATTTT
large,14,TRBD2,TRBJ2-1,TRBV6-4,CASSELAGGNEQFF,TGTGCCAGCAGTGAACTAGCGGGGGGCAATGAGCAGTTCTTC
NA,15,NA,TRBJ1-1,TRBV5-1,CASSFTQGPFYQAFF,TGCGCCAGCAGCTTTACCCAGGGGCCCTTTTATCAAGCTTTCTTT